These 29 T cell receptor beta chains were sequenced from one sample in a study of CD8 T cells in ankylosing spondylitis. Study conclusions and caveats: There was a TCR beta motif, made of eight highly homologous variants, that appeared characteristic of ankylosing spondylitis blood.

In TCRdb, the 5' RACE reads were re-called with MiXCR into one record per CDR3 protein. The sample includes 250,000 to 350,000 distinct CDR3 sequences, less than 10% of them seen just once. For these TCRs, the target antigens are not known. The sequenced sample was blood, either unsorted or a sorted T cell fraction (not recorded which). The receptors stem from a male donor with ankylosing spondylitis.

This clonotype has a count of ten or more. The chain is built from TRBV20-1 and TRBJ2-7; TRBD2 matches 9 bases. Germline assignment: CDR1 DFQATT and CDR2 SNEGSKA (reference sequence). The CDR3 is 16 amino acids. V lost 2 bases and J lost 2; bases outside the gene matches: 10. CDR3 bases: TGCAGTGCTAGAAAGTCTTACGCTAGCGGGACCTACGAGCAGTACTTC. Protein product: CSARKSYASGTYEQYF.

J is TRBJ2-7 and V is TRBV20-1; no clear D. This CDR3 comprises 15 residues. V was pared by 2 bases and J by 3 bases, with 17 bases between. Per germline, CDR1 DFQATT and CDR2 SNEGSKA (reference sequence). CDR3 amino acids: CSARIAMGWDYEQYF. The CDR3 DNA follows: TGCAGTGCTAGAATCGCGATGGGCTGGGACTACGAGCAGTACTTC.

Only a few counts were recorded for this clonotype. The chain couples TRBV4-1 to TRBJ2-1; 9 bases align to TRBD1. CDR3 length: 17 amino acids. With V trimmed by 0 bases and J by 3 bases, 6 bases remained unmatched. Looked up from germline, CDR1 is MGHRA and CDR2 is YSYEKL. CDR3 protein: CASSQERGTGIYNEQFF. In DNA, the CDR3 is TGCGCCAGCAGCCAAGAGCGTGGGACAGGGATCTACAATGAGCAGTTCTTC.

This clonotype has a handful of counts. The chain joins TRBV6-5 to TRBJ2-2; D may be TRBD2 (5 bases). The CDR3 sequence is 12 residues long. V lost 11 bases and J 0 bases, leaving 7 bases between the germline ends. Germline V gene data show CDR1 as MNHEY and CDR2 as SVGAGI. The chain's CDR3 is CAVGANTGELFF. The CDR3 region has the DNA TGTGCCGTCGGGGCGAACACCGGGGAGCTGTTTTTT.

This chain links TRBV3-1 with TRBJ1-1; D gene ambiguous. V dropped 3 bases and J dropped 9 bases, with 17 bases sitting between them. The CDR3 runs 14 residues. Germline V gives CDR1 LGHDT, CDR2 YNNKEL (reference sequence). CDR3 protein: CASSHRTTERQAFF. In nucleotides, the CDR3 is TGTGCCAGCAGCCACCGGACCACAGAGCGTCAAGCTTTCTTT.

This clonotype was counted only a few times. CDR3 in amino acids: CASSSLDRNIQYF. CDR3 DNA sequence: TGTGCCAGCAGTTCCTTAGACCGGAACATTCAGTACTTC. This chain links TRBV27 with TRBJ2-4; no clear D gene. Germline assignment: CDR1 MNHEY and CDR2 SMNVEV (reference sequence). Trimming removed 4 bases from V and 7 bases from J, with 11 bases in between. The CDR3 runs 13 residues.

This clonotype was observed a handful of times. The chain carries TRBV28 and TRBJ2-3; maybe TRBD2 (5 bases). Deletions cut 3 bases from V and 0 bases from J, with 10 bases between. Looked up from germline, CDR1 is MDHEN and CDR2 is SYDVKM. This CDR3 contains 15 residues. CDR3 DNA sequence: TGTGCCAGCAGTTTTGCTGAGGGTAGCACAGATACGCAGTATTTT. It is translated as CASSFAEGSTDTQYF.

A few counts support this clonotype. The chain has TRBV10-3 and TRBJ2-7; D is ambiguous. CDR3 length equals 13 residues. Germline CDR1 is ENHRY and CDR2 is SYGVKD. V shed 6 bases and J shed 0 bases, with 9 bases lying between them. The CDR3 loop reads CAIRLGSSYEQYF. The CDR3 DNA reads TGTGCCATCAGGTTAGGTAGCTCCTACGAGCAGTACTTC.

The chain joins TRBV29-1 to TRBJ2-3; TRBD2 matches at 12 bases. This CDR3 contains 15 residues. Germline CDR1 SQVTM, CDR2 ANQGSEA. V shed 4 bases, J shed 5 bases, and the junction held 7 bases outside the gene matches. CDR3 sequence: CSVAHLAGGGDTQYF. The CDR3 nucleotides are TGCAGCGTTGCCCATCTAGCGGGAGGGGGAGATACGCAGTATTTT.

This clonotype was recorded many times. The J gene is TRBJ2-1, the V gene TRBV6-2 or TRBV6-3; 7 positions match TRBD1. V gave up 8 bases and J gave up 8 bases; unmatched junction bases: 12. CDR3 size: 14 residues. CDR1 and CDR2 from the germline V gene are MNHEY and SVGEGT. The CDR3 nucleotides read TGTGCCAGCGGCTCCCGACAGGGTAGGGATGAGCAGTTCTTC. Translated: CASGSRQGRDEQFF.

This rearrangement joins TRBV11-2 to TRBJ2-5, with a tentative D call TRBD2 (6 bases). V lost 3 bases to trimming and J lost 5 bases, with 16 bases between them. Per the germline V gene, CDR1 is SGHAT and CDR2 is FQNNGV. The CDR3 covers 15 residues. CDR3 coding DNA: TGTGCCAGCAGCTTTCTTAGCGGAGTCCTGGAGACCCAGTACTTC. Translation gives CASSFLSGVLETQYF. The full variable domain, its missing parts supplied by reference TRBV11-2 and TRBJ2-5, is EAGVAQSPRYKIIEKRQSVAFWCNPISGHATLYWYQQILGQGPKLLIQFQNNGVVDDSQLPKDRFSAERLKGVDSTLKIQPAKLEDSAVYLCASSFLSGVLETQYFGPGTRLLVL.

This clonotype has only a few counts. CDR3 loop: CATSDLGVGPSTDTQYF. In nucleotides, the CDR3 is TGTGCCACCAGTGATTTGGGGGTAGGCCCCAGCACAGATACGCAGTATTTT. The chain carries TRBV24-1 and TRBJ2-3; unclear D gene. Germline CDR1 KGHDR, CDR2 SFDVKD. The CDR3 runs to 17 residues. Trimming cost V 0 bases and J 0 bases, with 12 bases left between them.

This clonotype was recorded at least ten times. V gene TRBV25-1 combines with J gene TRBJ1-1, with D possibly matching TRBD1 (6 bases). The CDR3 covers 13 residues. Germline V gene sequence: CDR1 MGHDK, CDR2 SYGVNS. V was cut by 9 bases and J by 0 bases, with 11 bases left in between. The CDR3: CASLGQMNTEAFF. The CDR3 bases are TGTGCCAGTCTCGGACAGATGAACACTGAAGCTTTCTTT.

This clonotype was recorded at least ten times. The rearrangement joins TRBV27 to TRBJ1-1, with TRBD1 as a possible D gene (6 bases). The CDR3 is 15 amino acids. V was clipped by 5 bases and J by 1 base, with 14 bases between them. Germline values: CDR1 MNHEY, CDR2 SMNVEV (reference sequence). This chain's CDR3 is CASSTPDRWNTEAFF. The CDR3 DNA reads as TGTGCCAGCAGTACACCGGACAGATGGAACACTGAAGCTTTCTTT.

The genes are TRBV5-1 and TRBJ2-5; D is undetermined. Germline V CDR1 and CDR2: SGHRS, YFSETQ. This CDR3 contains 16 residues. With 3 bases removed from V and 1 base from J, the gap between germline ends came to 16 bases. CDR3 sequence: CASSSTSSPFQETQYF. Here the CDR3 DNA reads TGCGCCAGCAGCTCCACATCCAGCCCCTTCCAAGAGACCCAGTACTTC.

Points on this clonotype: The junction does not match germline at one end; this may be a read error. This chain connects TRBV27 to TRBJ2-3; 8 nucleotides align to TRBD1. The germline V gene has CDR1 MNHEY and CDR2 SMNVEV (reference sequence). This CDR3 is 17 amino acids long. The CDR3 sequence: CANSLLGQGAVGDTQYF. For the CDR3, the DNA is TGTGCCAACAGTTTATTGGGCCAGGGGGCTGTTGGAGATACGCAGTATTTT.

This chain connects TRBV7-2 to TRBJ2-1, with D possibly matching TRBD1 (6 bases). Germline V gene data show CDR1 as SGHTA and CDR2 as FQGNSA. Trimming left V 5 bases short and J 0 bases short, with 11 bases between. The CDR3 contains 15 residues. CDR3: CASSARQVSYNEQFF. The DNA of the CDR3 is TGTGCCAGCAGCGCCCGACAGGTCTCCTACAATGAGCAGTTCTTC.

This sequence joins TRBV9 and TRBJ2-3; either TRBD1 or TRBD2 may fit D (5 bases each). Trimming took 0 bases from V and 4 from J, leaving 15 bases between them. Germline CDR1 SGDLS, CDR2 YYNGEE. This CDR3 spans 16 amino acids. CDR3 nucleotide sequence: TGTGCCAGCAGCGTAGCCGGGGACCCAGGTGCAGATACGCAGTATTTT. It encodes CASSVAGDPGADTQYF.

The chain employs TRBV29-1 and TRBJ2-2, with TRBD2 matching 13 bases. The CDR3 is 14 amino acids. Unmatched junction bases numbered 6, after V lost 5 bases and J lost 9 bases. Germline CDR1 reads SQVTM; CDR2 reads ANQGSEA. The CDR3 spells CSVSRTSGSRELFF. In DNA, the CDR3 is TGCAGCGTTTCTCGGACTAGCGGGAGTCGGGAGCTGTTTTTT.

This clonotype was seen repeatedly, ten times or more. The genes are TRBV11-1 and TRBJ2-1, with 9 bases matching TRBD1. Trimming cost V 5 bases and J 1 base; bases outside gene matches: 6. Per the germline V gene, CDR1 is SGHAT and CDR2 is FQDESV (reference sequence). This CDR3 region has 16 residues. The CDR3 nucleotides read TGTGCCAGCAGCCCCTTGGGGACAGGGTCCTACAATGAGCAGTTCTTC. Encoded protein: CASSPLGTGSYNEQFF. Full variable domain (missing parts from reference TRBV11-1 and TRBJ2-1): EAEVAQSPRYKITEKSQAVAFWCDPISGHATLYWYRQILGQGPELLVQFQDESVVDDSQLPKDRFSAERLKGVDSTLKIQPAELGDSAMYLCASSPLGTGSYNEQFFGPGTRLTVL.

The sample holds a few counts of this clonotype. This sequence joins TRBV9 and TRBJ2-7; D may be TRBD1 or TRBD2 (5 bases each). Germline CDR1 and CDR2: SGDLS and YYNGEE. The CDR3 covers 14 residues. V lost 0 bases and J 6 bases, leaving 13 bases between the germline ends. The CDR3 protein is CASSVAGTAGEQYF. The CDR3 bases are TGTGCCAGCAGCGTAGCGGGGACGGCCGGCGAGCAGTACTTC.

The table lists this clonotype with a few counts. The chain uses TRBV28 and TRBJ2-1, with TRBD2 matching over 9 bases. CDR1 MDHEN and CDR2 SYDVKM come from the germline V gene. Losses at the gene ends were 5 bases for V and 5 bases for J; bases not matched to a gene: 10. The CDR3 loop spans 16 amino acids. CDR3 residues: CASSHLAGGRDNEQFF. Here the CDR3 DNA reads TGTGCCAGCAGTCACCTCGCGGGGGGGAGGGACAATGAGCAGTTCTTC.

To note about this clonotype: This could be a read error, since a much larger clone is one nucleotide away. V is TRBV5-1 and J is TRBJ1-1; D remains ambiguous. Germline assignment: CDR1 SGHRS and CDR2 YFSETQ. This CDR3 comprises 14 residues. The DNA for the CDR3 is TGCTCCAGCAGCTTGGCCTCAGGGAACACTGAAGCTTTCTTT. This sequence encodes CSSSLASGNTEAFF. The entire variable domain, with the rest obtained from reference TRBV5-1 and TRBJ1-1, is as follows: KAGVTQTPRYLIKTRGQQVTLSCSPISGHRSVSWYQQTPGQGLQFLFEYFSETQRNKGNFPGRFSGRQFSNSRSEMNVSTLELGDSALYLCSSSLASGNTEAFFGQGTRLTVV.

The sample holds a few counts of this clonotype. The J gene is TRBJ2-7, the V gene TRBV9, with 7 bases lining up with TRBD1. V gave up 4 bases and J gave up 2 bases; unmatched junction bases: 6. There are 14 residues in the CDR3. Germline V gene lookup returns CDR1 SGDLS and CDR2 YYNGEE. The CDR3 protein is CASSSRTGAYEQYF. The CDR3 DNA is TGTGCCAGCAGCTCACGGACAGGAGCCTACGAGCAGTACTTC.

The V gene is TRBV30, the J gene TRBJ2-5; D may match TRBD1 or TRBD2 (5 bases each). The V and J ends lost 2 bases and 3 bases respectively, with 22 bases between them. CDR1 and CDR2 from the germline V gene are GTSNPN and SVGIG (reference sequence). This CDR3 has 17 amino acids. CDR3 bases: TGTGCCTGGAGTTCAGCTCAGGGACCCGCAGTAGAAGAGACCCAGTACTTC. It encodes CAWSSAQGPAVEETQYF.

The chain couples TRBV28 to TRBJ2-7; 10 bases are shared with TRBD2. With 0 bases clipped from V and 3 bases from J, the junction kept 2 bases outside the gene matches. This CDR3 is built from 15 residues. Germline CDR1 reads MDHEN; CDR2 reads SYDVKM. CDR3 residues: CASSLWASGSYEQYF. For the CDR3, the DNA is TGTGCCAGCAGTTTATGGGCTAGCGGGAGCTACGAGCAGTACTTC.

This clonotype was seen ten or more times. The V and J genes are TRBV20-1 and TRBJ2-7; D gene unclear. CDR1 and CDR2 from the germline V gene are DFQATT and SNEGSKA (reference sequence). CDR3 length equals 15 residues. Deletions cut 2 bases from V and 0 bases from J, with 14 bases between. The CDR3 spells CSARNRLVSSYEQYF. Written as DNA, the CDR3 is TGCAGTGCTAGAAACCGACTCGTGAGCTCCTACGAGCAGTACTTC.

As DNA, the CDR3 is TGTGCCAGCAGAATAGAACTAGTGTCCTACGAGCAGTACTTC. It encodes CASRIELVSYEQYF. The chain uses TRBV6-2 or TRBV6-3 and TRBJ2-7; possible D gene TRBD2, 5 bases. The length of the CDR3 is 14 residues. The V end lost 6 bases, the J end lost 1 base, and 13 bases lay between the germline ends. CDR1 is MNHEY, CDR2 SVGEGT, per germline.

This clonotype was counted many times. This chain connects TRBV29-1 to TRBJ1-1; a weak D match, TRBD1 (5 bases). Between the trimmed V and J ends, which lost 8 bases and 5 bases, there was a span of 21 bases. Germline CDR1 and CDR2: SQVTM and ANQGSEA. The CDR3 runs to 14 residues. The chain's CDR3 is CSIRFGGRGTEAFF. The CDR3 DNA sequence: TGCAGCATTCGGTTTGGGGGGAGAGGGACTGAAGCTTTCTTT.